The clone carrying this TCR delta chain rates as medium-sized. This sample is part of a study of gamma-delta T cells after stem cell transplantation. TCRdb re-called the RT-PCR reads using CATT. The data hold approximately 2,000 delta-chain clones, with roughly 5.5% observed a single time. CDR1 and CDR2 from the germline V gene are GEAIGNYY and EKD. The CDR3 has 19 residues. Unmatched junction bases numbered 8, after V lost 2 bases and J lost 0 bases. Sequenced material: gamma-delta T cells. The J gene is TRDJ3, the V gene TRDV2; 8 bases are a match to TRDD3. The receptor was derived from a human donor. It is not recorded whose cells these are; they may come from a transplant donor. The CDR3 nucleotides read TGTGCCTGTGACAATCTGGGGGAGATCAGCTCCTGGGACACCCGACAGATGTTTTTC. Translating it yields CACDNLGEISSWDTRQMFF.